One T cell receptor beta chain is described in this entry. Sequencing was performed with immunoSEQ multiplex PCR; in TCRdb, only in-frame clones are kept and a portion is missing. This sample yields roughly 120,000 clones, of which 75% to 90% are seen a single time; approximately 7.9% belongs to the top ten. This sample is part of a study of blood T cell repertoires in COVID-19. Study background: From the United States, Italy and Spain came samples of acute and convalescent COVID-19. Nucleic acid was either cDNA or gDNA, and it came from T cells, B-cell-depleted T cells, or PBMCs.

The sample comprised peripheral blood. The clonotype originates from an older man with acute or convalescent COVID-19.

The CDR3: CASSYSSQGNSPLHF. CDR3 coding DNA: TGTGCCAGCAGTTACTCGAGCCAGGGTAATTCACCCCTCCACTTT. The chain is built from TRBV6-5 and TRBJ1-6, with D perhaps TRBD1 (5 bases). The length of the CDR3 is 15 residues. The germline CDR1 and CDR2 sequences are MNHEY and SVGAGI. Between the trimmed V and J ends, which lost 0 bases and 6 bases, there was a span of 9 bases.